This TCR beta chain was retrieved from a study of OX40 agonist ivuxolimab in advanced cancers. The method was immunoSEQ multiplex PCR; TCRdb's version includes in-frame clones alone and lacks a portion of them. This sample has more than 40,000 clones, with 77% found just once. Germline-derived CDR1 and CDR2 are SEHNR and FQNEAQ (reference sequence). The CDR3 has 17 amino acids. Trimming took 5 bases from V and 0 from J, leaving 17 bases between them. This material consisted of CD4+ or CD8+ T cells sorted from blood, taken in a trial of the OX40 agonist ivuxolimab. The rearrangement uses TRBV7-9 and TRBJ1-3, with D perhaps matching TRBD1 (5 bases). The TCR comes from an adult with an advanced solid tumor such as melanoma, head and neck, liver or kidney cancer. Here the CDR3 DNA reads TGTGCCAGCAGCCCAAGGGCCCAGGGAAGCTCTGGAAACACCATATATTTT. This gives the protein CASSPRAQGSSGNTIYF. Full variable domain (missing parts from reference TRBV7-9 and TRBJ1-3): DTGVSQNPRHKITKRGQNVTFRCDPISEHNRLYWYRQTLGQGPEFLTYFQNEAQLEKSRLLSDRFSAERPKGSFSTLEIQRTEQGDSAMYLCASSPRAQGSSGNTIYFGEGSWLTVV.